The entry that follows covers one T cell receptor beta chain sequence. Patients from Seattle were sampled longitudinally, starting during active infection. These data are taken from a study of blood T cell repertoires in COVID-19. Background on the study: Acute and convalescent COVID-19 specimens originated in the United States, Italy and Spain. Sources were T cells, B-cell-depleted T cells, or PBMCs; the material itself was cDNA or gDNA.

Methods used by the authors: Reference gene primer amplification gave nucleated cell count estimates. Assay: immunoSEQ multiplex PCR; the TCRdb copy retains only in-frame clones and omits some. V and J calls and clone size are copied from that table; D and trimming were computed from the DNA. The table shows tens of thousands of clones, with roughly four fifths occurring only once. Sample: peripheral blood. This TCR came from a woman over 75 with COVID-19, enrolled during active disease.

The CDR3 is CASSLLAAVYNEQFF. CDR3 in DNA: TGTGCCAGCAGTCTTCTAGCGGCAGTCTACAATGAGCAGTTCTTC. V gene TRBV6-2 or TRBV6-3 combines with J gene TRBJ2-1; 7 bases map to TRBD2. Per germline, CDR1 MNHEY and CDR2 SVGEGT. This CDR3 contains 15 residues. V was pared by 5 bases and J by 3 bases, with 7 bases of the junction left unmatched.